This T cell receptor (beta chain) is drawn from a study of shared clonotypes between healthy human individuals. As concerns this clone: Its cognate antigen is unknown.

Assay runs were performed at deep level. Several immunoSEQ plates held equal portions of the genomic DNA taken from each subset. Assay used: immunoSEQ multiplex PCR; TCRdb lists only in-frame clones, some missing. Of about 1.5 million clones listed, approximately 98% are singletons. CD4+ cells were split into CD45RA+ naive and CD45RA-negative memory subsets. Germline assignment: CDR1 LNHDA and CDR2 SQIVND (reference sequence). The CDR3 covers 14 residues. With 6 bases removed from V and 1 base from J, the gap between germline ends came to 12 bases. Points from the study as a whole: Sorted-subset samples were not fully sequenced, rarefaction indicated.

The origin of this receptor is a man aged 30 to 39 in good health. The specimen sequenced was naive CD4+ T cells sorted from blood. The sample's subset: CD45RA+ positively selected. V is TRBV19 and J is TRBJ1-1, with TRBD1 as a possible D gene (6 bases). CDR3 coding DNA: TGTGCCAGTAGAATTTTAGGGGGGAACACTGAAGCTTTCTTT. Its translation is CASRILGGNTEAFF.